This T cell receptor beta chain was identified during a study of blood T cell repertoires in COVID-19. For the study at large: Acute-phase and convalescent COVID-19 samples originated in the United States, Italy and Spain. T cells, B-cell-depleted T cells, or PBMCs provided the cDNA or gDNA that served as material.

This CDR3 is 13 amino acids long. The germline V gene has CDR1 SNHLY and CDR2 FYNNEI. The trim removed 1 base at V and 6 bases at J, leaving 3 bases unmatched. Authors' methods: The assay estimated nucleated cells by amplifying reference gene primers. Generated by immunoSEQ multiplex PCR, the TCRdb table keeps only in-frame clones and is missing some. V and J calls plus clone size are reproduced from that table; the DNA served to infer D and trimming. Of over 250,000 clones in the sample, roughly 85% were seen once. The chain links TRBV2 to TRBJ2-7; TRBD1 matches 7 bases. The TCR comes from a man in his fifties or sixties with active or convalescent COVID-19. Sequencing input: peripheral blood. For the CDR3, the DNA is TGTGCCAGCAGTGAAGAGTCAGGGGGCGAGCAGTACTTC. This gives the protein CASSEESGGEQYF.